The 12 T cell receptor beta chains presented below share a single source sample, sequenced in a study of blood T cells in healthy people across ages. Alongside a J-beta primer mix, a sample-barcoded 5' primer served in a second PCR lasting 7 to 11 cycles. TCRdb recomputed calls from the 5' RACE reads with MiXCR, one row per CDR3 protein. The sample records about 800,000 distinct CDR3 sequences, 25% being singletons. This sample was also put to use in a study of T cells of mothers and their children.

Sequenced sample: blood. Receptors originate from a boy aged 5 to 17 in good health.

The rearrangement uses TRBV12-3 or TRBV12-4 and TRBJ2-7, with D unclear. This CDR3 spans 15 amino acids. V lost 2 bases and J lost 2, with 13 bases in between. CDR3 residues: CASSLISGLAYEQYF. In nucleotides, the CDR3 is TGTGCCAGCAGTTTAATTTCCGGGCTGGCCTACGAGCAGTACTTC.

This clonotype turned up a few times. The V gene is TRBV4-1, the J gene TRBJ1-1, with a possible D match to TRBD1 (5 bases). The CDR3 runs to 15 residues. The V end was cut by 1 base, the J end by 4 bases, with 13 bases between. CDR1 is MGHRA and CDR2 is YSYEKL in the germline V gene. In DNA form, the CDR3 reads TGCGCCAGCAGCCAAGGGGACCTGACCACCACTGAAGCTTTCTTT. The encoded protein is CASSQGDLTTTEAFF.

The chain couples TRBV4-1 to TRBJ1-2; D remains ambiguous. Germline values: CDR1 MGHRA, CDR2 YSYEKL. V lost 5 bases to trimming and J lost 5 bases, with 18 bases between them. CDR3 length equals 15 residues. CDR3 in DNA: TGCGCCAGCAGCTATCGCCGCGCGACGCAATATGGCTACACCTTC. It is translated as CASSYRRATQYGYTF.

The chain recombines TRBV28 with TRBJ2-1; D tentatively fits TRBD1 or TRBD2 (6 bases each). The end of the DNA aligns better with TRBJ2-7, so the J call may be wrong. The CDR3 is 14 amino acids. From germline, CDR1 is MDHEN and CDR2 SYDVKM. CDR3 region: CASIMGGASYEQYF. The CDR3 DNA follows: TGTGCCAGCATAATGGGGGGCGCCTCCTACGAGCAGTACTTC.

This clonotype was picked up a small number of times. The J gene is TRBJ1-2, the V gene TRBV28; 7 positions agree with TRBD1. Per germline, CDR1 MDHEN and CDR2 SYDVKM. The V segment lost 6 bases and the J segment 2 bases; nucleotides outside the gene matches: 3. The CDR3 contains 13 residues. CDR3 loop: CASSQGGNYGYTF. CDR3 in DNA: TGTGCCAGCAGCCAGGGGGGGAACTATGGCTACACCTTC.

This clonotype was seen a handful of times. J is TRBJ2-3 and V is TRBV12-3 or TRBV12-4, with 7 nucleotides matching TRBD1. The CDR3 covers 15 residues. The trim removed 8 bases at V and 3 bases at J, leaving 11 bases unmatched. The CDR3 here is CASASDGTETDTQYF. CDR3 DNA: TGTGCCAGCGCTTCTGACGGGACAGAGACAGATACGCAGTATTTT.

The gene calls are TRBV5-1 and TRBJ2-7, with 9 bases identical to TRBD1. The CDR3 has 14 amino acids. Per the germline V gene, CDR1 is SGHRS and CDR2 is YFSETQ. Trimming took 3 bases from V and 5 from J; bases not matched to a gene: 6. CDR3 residues: CASSYGTGSNEQYF. In DNA form, the CDR3 reads TGCGCCAGCAGCTACGGGACAGGGAGCAACGAGCAGTACTTC.

This clonotype has only one observation. The chain is built from TRBV27 and TRBJ1-1; no clear D. The germline V gene has CDR1 MNHEY and CDR2 SMNVEV (reference sequence). The CDR3 contains 17 residues. Trimming cost V 5 bases and J 4 bases, with 23 bases left between them. CDR3 in DNA: TGTGCCAGCAGTCCCTCCTCGATAGACACTGATGCCACTGAAGCTTTCTTT. Translating it yields CASSPSSIDTDATEAFF.

This chain joins TRBV30 and TRBJ1-2; maybe TRBD1 (6 bases). The V gene's germline CDR1 is GTSNPN and CDR2 SVGIG (reference sequence). This CDR3 has 14 amino acids. Trimming shortened V by 5 bases and J by 8 bases, and 21 bases separated the two germline ends. The CDR3 nucleotides read TGTGCCTGGGAAAAAAGGGGGGGCGCTCACGGCTACACCTTC. Its translation is CAWEKRGGAHGYTF.

The chain uses TRBV6-5 and TRBJ2-5; unclear D gene. This CDR3 has 14 residues. Germline values: CDR1 MNHEY, CDR2 SVGAGI. Trimming pared 0 bases from V and 3 bases from J, leaving 8 bases between. The CDR3 bases are TGTGCCAGCAGTTACTCAAGAGAAGAAGAGACCCAGTACTTC. Translating gives CASSYSREEETQYF.

Only a few counts were recorded for this clonotype. The rearrangement joins TRBV29-1 to TRBJ2-2; 9 nucleotides line up with TRBD1. Trimming cost V 4 bases and J 1 base; bases outside gene matches: 4. Looked up from germline, CDR1 is SQVTM and CDR2 is ANQGSEA. This CDR3 spans 15 amino acids. CDR3 bases: TGCAGCGTTGTCCCGGGACAGGGGAACACCGGGGAGCTGTTTTTT. It encodes CSVVPGQGNTGELFF.

Only a few counts were recorded for this clonotype. V and J are TRBV28 and TRBJ2-7; D is uncertain. The germline V gene has CDR1 MDHEN and CDR2 SYDVKM. Trimming cost V 3 bases and J 2 bases, with 11 bases left between them. The CDR3 is 14 amino acids. CDR3 sequence: CASSFLGVTYEQYF. The CDR3 nucleotides read TGTGCCAGCAGTTTCCTTGGGGTAACCTACGAGCAGTACTTC.